The 20 T cell receptor beta chains below were found in one sample sequenced in a study of shared clonotypes between healthy human individuals. Here immunoSEQ multiplex PCR was the method, and the copy in TCRdb shows in-frame clones only, minus some. The data contain under 1,100,000 clones, more than 60% of them singletons. Sequencing used memory CD4+ T cells sorted from blood. Subset reported: CD45RA-negative fraction. These receptors all come from a young man in good health.

This clone was seen only once. This chain links TRBV19 with TRBJ2-7; TRBD2 matches 8 bases. The CDR3 contains 14 residues. V trimming: 5 bases; J trimming: 4 bases; junction bases outside the gene matches: 7. The germline gives CDR1 LNHDA, CDR2 SQIVND (reference sequence). The CDR3 region is CASSPSGGGYEQYF. The DNA of the CDR3 is TGTGCCAGTAGTCCAAGCGGGGGAGGGTACGAGCAGTACTTC. Supplemented by reference TRBV19 and TRBJ2-7, the full variable domain reads DGGITQSPKYLFRKEGQNVTLSCEQNLNHDAMYWYRQDPGQGLRLIYYSQIVNDFQKGDIAEGYSVSREKKESFPLTVTSAQKNPTAFYLCASSPSGGGYEQYFGPGTRLTVT.

The chain has TRBV7-8 and TRBJ2-7; 7 bases are a match to TRBD2. The CDR3 runs 14 residues. Germline V gene sequence: CDR1 SGHVS, CDR2 FQNEAQ. V lost 2 bases and J lost 3; bases outside the gene matches: 4. In DNA form, the CDR3 reads TGTGCCAGCAGCTTAACAAGCGGGGTCTACGAGCAGTACTTC. Translated: CASSLTSGVYEQYF.

The chain employs TRBV18 and TRBJ2-3; D gene uncertain. This CDR3 comprises 11 residues. Germline loops: CDR1 KGHSH, CDR2 LQKENI. The germline V and J ends were trimmed by 4 bases and 5 bases, with 4 bases remaining between them. The DNA for the CDR3 is TGTGCCAGCTCACAGGAAGATACGCAGTATTTT. This sequence encodes CASSQEDTQYF.

In this sample, this clone turned up once. The chain combines TRBV2 with TRBJ2-1, with D perhaps TRBD2 (6 bases). CDR1 and CDR2 (germline): SNHLY, FYNNEI. V was cut by 3 bases and J by 1 base, with 10 bases left in between. This CDR3 comprises 15 residues. The CDR3 loop reads CASSEMAGSYNEQFF. CDR3 coding DNA: TGTGCCAGCAGTGAGATGGCGGGGTCCTACAATGAGCAGTTCTTC.

The chain uses TRBV4-3 and TRBJ1-2, with 7 bases matching TRBD1. The length of the CDR3 is 15 residues. Germline V gene data show CDR1 as LGHNA and CDR2 as YSLEER. V dropped 0 bases and J dropped 4; count of bases not matched to a gene: 5. The CDR3 DNA reads as TGCGCCAGCAGCCAAGATGTGGGACAGTTCTATGGCTACACCTTC. This gives the protein CASSQDVGQFYGYTF.

This clone was detected a few times. J is TRBJ1-2 and V is TRBV6-5; TRBD1 agrees at 10 bases. The germline V gene has CDR1 MNHEY and CDR2 SVGAGI. This CDR3 region has 14 residues. Trimming took 6 bases from V and 3 from J; bases not matched to a gene: 4. The CDR3, as DNA: TGTGCCAGCAGGGAGGACAGGGGGGACTATGGCTACACCTTC. As protein: CASREDRGDYGYTF.

In its sample, this clone was seen once. J is TRBJ2-6 and V is TRBV10-2; D is possibly TRBD2 (6 bases). This CDR3 comprises 16 residues. In germline, CDR1 is WSHSY, CDR2 SAAADI. Trimming took 6 bases from V and 0 from J, leaving 12 bases between them. In DNA form, the CDR3 reads TGCGCCAGCAGGGGGGACTTCTACTCTGGGGCCAACGTCCTGACTTTC. Translation: CASRGDFYSGANVLTF.

The chain links TRBV4-3 to TRBJ2-6, with 11 bases lining up with TRBD2. V gave up 4 bases and J gave up 0 bases; unmatched junction bases: 5. CDR1 and CDR2 (germline): LGHNA, YSLEER. The CDR3 totals 18 residues. The CDR3 region is CASSPGTSGFSGANVLTF. The CDR3 nucleotides are TGCGCCAGCAGCCCTGGGACTAGCGGATTCTCTGGGGCCAACGTCCTGACTTTC.

This clone was counted only a few times. The chain recombines TRBV10-3 with TRBJ2-5; maybe TRBD2 (5 bases). This CDR3 has 15 amino acids. Trimming took 3 bases from V and 1 from J, leaving 12 bases between them. The germline CDR1 and CDR2 sequences are ENHRY and SYGVKD. The CDR3 region has the DNA TGTGCCATCAGTGAAGGGCGGGTAAGCCAAGAGACCCAGTACTTC. It translates to CAISEGRVSQETQYF.

The chain combines TRBV11-2 with TRBJ2-5; D remains ambiguous. Trimming took 1 base from V and 3 from J, leaving 9 bases between them. CDR1 and CDR2 (germline): SGHAT, FQNNGV. The CDR3 loop spans 14 amino acids. The CDR3 nucleotides read TGTGCCAGCAGCTTAGGTGCGAAGAAAGAGACCCAGTACTTC. Amino acids: CASSLGAKKETQYF. Looking up the rest from reference TRBV11-2 and TRBJ2-5 gives the full variable domain: EAGVAQSPRYKIIEKRQSVAFWCNPISGHATLYWYQQILGQGPKLLIQFQNNGVVDDSQLPKDRFSAERLKGVDSTLKIQPAKLEDSAVYLCASSLGAKKETQYFGPGTRLLVL.

The rearrangement joins TRBV6-1 to TRBJ2-7, with D perhaps TRBD1 (5 bases). Germline V lookup: CDR1 MNHNS, CDR2 SASEGT. The CDR3 has 12 amino acids. Trimming removed 11 bases at V and 2 bases at J, with 13 bases between. CDR3 loop: CAAGSRPYEQYF. CDR3 DNA sequence: TGTGCCGCAGGGTCCCGACCCTACGAGCAGTACTTC.

The chain recombines TRBV11-3 with TRBJ1-5, with a weak D call TRBD1 (6 bases). Deletions cut 0 bases from V and 7 bases from J, with 13 bases between. The CDR3 covers 15 residues. The germline CDR1 and CDR2 sequences are SGHNT and YENEEA. CDR3: CASSLEGQNNQPQHF. CDR3 coding DNA: TGTGCCAGCAGCTTAGAAGGACAGAATAACCAGCCCCAGCATTTT.

CDR3: CASSPTQGSVSGYTF. CDR3 nucleotide sequence: TGTGCCAGCAGCCCCACACAGGGGTCCGTCAGCGGCTACACCTTC. The chain links TRBV9 to TRBJ1-2, with TRBD1 matching over 7 bases. The germline V gene encodes CDR1 SGDLS and CDR2 YYNGEE. The CDR3 has 15 residues. Unmatched junction bases numbered 14, after V lost 4 bases and J lost 8 bases.

The chain couples TRBV2 to TRBJ2-3; D is ambiguous. Germline V gene lookup returns CDR1 SNHLY and CDR2 FYNNEI. The V end was cut by 6 bases, the J end by 7 bases, with 11 bases between. The CDR3 has 12 amino acids. The CDR3 protein is CASSLDAYTQYF. DNA for the CDR3: TGTGCCAGCAGCCTGGATGCATATACGCAGTATTTT. Full variable domain (outside the CDR3, taken from reference TRBV2 and TRBJ2-3): EPEVTQTPSHQVTQMGQEVILRCVPISNHLYFYWYRQILGQKVEFLVSFYNNEISEKSEIFDDQFSVERPDGSNFTLKIRSTKLEDSAMYFCASSLDAYTQYFGPGTRLTVL.

The V gene is TRBV6-4, the J gene TRBJ1-5; D is uncertain. The V end was cut by 3 bases, the J end by 1 base, with 7 bases between. The CDR3 length is 14 residues. Germline V gene sequence: CDR1 MRHNA, CDR2 SNTAGT. The CDR3 region is CASSESGSNQPQHF. CDR3 DNA: TGTGCCAGCAGTGAGAGCGGGAGCAATCAGCCCCAGCATTTT.

Worth noting for this clone: Possible read error: a much larger clone is one base away. The rearrangement links TRBV7-2 to TRBJ1-1, with no clear D. The CDR3 runs 12 residues. With 5 bases removed from V and 0 bases from J, the gap between germline ends came to 4 bases. Germline V CDR1 and CDR2: SGHTA, FQGNSA. CDR3 in DNA: TGTGCCAGCAGCCAGATGAACACTGAAGCTTTCTTT. It specifies CASSQMNTEAFF.

The V and J genes are TRBV11-2 and TRBJ1-5; possibly TRBD1 for D (5 bases). The V and J ends lost 0 bases and 1 base respectively, with 7 bases between them. This CDR3 has 15 amino acids. Per the germline V gene, CDR1 is SGHAT and CDR2 is FQNNGV. In nucleotides, the CDR3 is TGTGCCAGCAGCTTAGACGGGGCGAGCAATCAGCCCCAGCATTTT. The encoded protein is CASSLDGASNQPQHF.

This clone has a handful of counts. The chain is built from TRBV5-1 and TRBJ1-5; no clear D. The CDR3 totals 14 residues. CDR1 is SGHRS and CDR2 is YFSETQ in the germline V gene. Trimming took 0 bases from V and 4 from J, leaving 8 bases between them. CDR3 region: CASSLGGKNQPQHF. The DNA for the CDR3 is TGCGCCAGCAGCTTGGGTGGGAAGAATCAGCCCCAGCATTTT.

The gene calls are TRBV30 and TRBJ1-5; 8 bases are a match to TRBD1. The CDR3 spans 16 residues. Germline CDR1 and CDR2: GTSNPN and SVGIG (reference sequence). J gave up 0 bases and V 1 base, and 5 bases lay outside the gene matches. Here the CDR3 DNA reads TGTGCCTGGAGTGCCCAAGGACAGGGTAGCAATCAGCCCCAGCATTTT. It encodes CAWSAQGQGSNQPQHF.

The CDR3 reads CATSRDRISSTDTQYF. In DNA, the CDR3 is TGTGCCACCAGCAGAGATCGCATCTCTAGCACAGATACGCAGTATTTT. This sequence joins TRBV15 and TRBJ2-3; D is ambiguous. The CDR3 covers 16 residues. Germline CDR1 LNHNV, CDR2 YYDKDF (reference sequence). The germline V and J ends were trimmed by 0 bases and 0 bases, with 10 bases remaining between them. Using reference TRBV15 and TRBJ2-3 for the parts outside the CDR3, the full variable domain is DAMVIQNPRYQVTQFGKPVTLSCSQTLNHNVMYWYQQKSSQAPKLLFHYYDKDFNNEADTPDNFQSRRPNTSFCFLDIRSPGLGDTAMYLCATSRDRISSTDTQYFGPGTRLTVL.